This T cell receptor beta chain is from a study of cytomegalovirus exposure and HLA in healthy donors. The PCR used 60 Vbeta and 13 Jbeta primers. This table comes from immunoSEQ multiplex PCR, and its TCRdb copy is limited to in-frame clones, with some not included. The sample consists of about 83,000 clones, 81% of them appearing once. The TCR was taken from a woman aged 30 to 39 in good health and CMV-seronegative. Sequencing was performed on PBMCs.

As DNA, the CDR3 is TGTGCCAGTAGTGGTTTTGGGAGTTACTATGGCTACACCTTC. As protein: CASSGFGSYYGYTF. The V and J genes are TRBV19 and TRBJ1-2, with no clear D. Trimming took off 5 bases at V and 3 bases at J, with 13 bases between the two ends. The germline V gene encodes CDR1 LNHDA and CDR2 SQIVND (reference sequence). The length of the CDR3 is 14 residues.